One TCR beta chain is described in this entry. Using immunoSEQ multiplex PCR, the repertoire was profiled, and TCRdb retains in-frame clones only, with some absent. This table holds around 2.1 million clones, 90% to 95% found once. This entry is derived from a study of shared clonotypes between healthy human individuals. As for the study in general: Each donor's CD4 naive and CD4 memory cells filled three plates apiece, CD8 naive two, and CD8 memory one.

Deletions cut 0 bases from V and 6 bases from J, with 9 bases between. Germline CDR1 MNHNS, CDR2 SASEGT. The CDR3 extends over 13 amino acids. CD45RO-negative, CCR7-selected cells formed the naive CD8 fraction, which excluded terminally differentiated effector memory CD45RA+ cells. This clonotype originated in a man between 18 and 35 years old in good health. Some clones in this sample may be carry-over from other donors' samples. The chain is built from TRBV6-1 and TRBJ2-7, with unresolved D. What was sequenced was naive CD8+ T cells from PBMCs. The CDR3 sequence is CASSEALGREQYF. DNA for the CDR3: TGTGCCAGCAGTGAAGCGCTCGGTCGCGAGCAGTACTTC.